The rows below give T cell receptor beta chains drawn from one sample of a study of blood T cell repertoires in COVID-19. Only in-frame clones appear in the TCRdb table, and some are missing; sequencing was by immunoSEQ multiplex PCR. The repertoire holds roughly 220,000 clones, about 85% seen once, with roughly 4.6% in the top ten. Material for sequencing was peripheral blood. These receptors came from a woman between 55 and 75 years old who had recovered from COVID-19. Each CDR3 is given with its conserved first and last residue. A D gene is named only where the DNA matches it firmly. Only part of the rows carry a size: once, few, many, or a class if the clone is expanded.

CDR3 length	V gene	clone size	J gene	D gene	CDR3 protein	CDR3 DNA
16	TRBV5-1	few	TRBJ2-1	.	CASSPPGGGHSREQFF	TGCGCCAGCAGCCCCCCCGGCGGGGGCCATTCTCGGGAGCAGTTCTTC
14	TRBV7-2	.	TRBJ2-7	.	CASSWDTSSYEQYF	TGTGCCAGCAGCTGGGACACCAGCTCCTACGAGCAGTACTTC
14	TRBV19	.	TRBJ1-2	.	CASSIVPTGEGYTF	TGTGCCAGTAGTATAGTACCAACCGGTGAGGGCTACACCTTC
11	TRBV18	.	TRBJ2-5	.	CASSGAETQYF	TGTGCCAGCTCAGGGGCAGAGACCCAGTACTTC
13	TRBV24-1	few	TRBJ1-5	.	CATSGRGNQPQHF	TGTGCCACCAGCGGCAGGGGCAATCAGCCCCAGCATTTT
17	TRBV21-1	.	TRBJ2-7	.	CASSNGKGTPQGSEQYF	TGTGCCAGCAGCAATGGGAAGGGTACTCCCCAGGGGAGCGAGCAGTACTTC
14	TRBV11-2	.	TRBJ2-3	.	CASSLDLSTDTQYF	TGTGCCAGCAGCTTAGATCTTAGCACAGATACGCAGTATTTT
13	TRBV10-3	.	TRBJ1-1	.	CAISWDIGTEAFF	TGTGCCATCAGCTGGGACATTGGAACTGAAGCTTTCTTT
14	TRBV30	.	TRBJ1-2	.	CAWSGLGQYYGYTF	TGTGCCTGGAGTGGTCTCGGACAGTACTATGGCTACACCTTC
16	TRBV7-2	.	TRBJ1-5	.	CASSLIEAGINQPQHF	TGTGCCAGCAGCTTAATCGAGGCAGGGATCAATCAGCCCCAGCATTTT
14	TRBV27	few	TRBJ1-2	TRBD1	CASSLSGQGYGYTF	TGTGCCAGCAGTTTATCGGGACAGGGATATGGCTACACCTTC
16	TRBV5-6	few	TRBJ2-7	TRBD1	CASSMLGGTGSYEQYF	TGTGCCAGCAGTATGCTTGGGGGGACAGGGTCCTACGAGCAGTACTTC
12	TRBV5-1	.	TRBJ1-2	TRBD1	CASSTTGGTDTF	TGCGCCAGCAGCACTACAGGGGGAACCGACACCTTC
15	TRBV30	.	TRBJ1-1	.	CAATPAGIMNTEAFF	TGTGCCGCCACTCCCGCGGGGATTATGAACACTGAAGCTTTCTTT
16	TRBV3-1/TRBV3-2	.	TRBJ2-3	TRBD2	CASSHHRGGNTDTQYF	TGTGCCAGCAGCCACCATCGGGGGGGAAACACAGATACGCAGTATTTT